Listed below are T cell receptor beta chains from one sample, sequenced in a study of regulatory T cells in long-lasting Graves disease. TCRdb re-derived calls from the multiplex PCR reads in MiXCR, one entry per CDR3 protein. The profile shows roughly 500,000 distinct CDR3 sequences, less than 25% of them singletons. The sequenced sample was peripheral blood mononuclear cells (PBMCs), obtained when the disease was refractory, from a patient treated with antithyroid drugs. Receptors were obtained from a female donor with Graves disease. The CDR3 runs from the conserved cysteine through the conserved F or W. Fields, in order: CDR3 DNA, CDR3 protein, D gene, V gene, clone size, J gene. The D gene is left open where the match is weak. Rows may omit the clone size; those that give it use once, few, many or a size class.

CDR3 DNA: TGCGCCAGCAGCCCGGGGACAGGGAGGGCCGGGGAGCTGTTTTTT
CDR3 protein: CASSPGTGRAGELFF
D gene: TRBD1
V gene: TRBV5-1
clone size: -
J gene: TRBJ2-2

CDR3 DNA: TGTGCCAGCAGCTTAGTAAATAGCGGCAATCAGCCCCAGCATTTT
CDR3 protein: CASSLVNSGNQPQHF
D gene: -
V gene: TRBV7-2
clone size: -
J gene: TRBJ1-5

CDR3 DNA: TGCGCCAGCAGCGACGGACTAGCGGGAGTTGGCTACGAGCAGTACTTC
CDR3 protein: CASSDGLAGVGYEQYF
D gene: TRBD2
V gene: TRBV5-1
clone size: few
J gene: TRBJ2-7

CDR3 DNA: TGTGCCTGGAGGATGCCCGCTCCGGGCTATAATTCACCCCTCCACTTT
CDR3 protein: CAWRMPAPGYNSPLHF
D gene: -
V gene: TRBV30
clone size: -
J gene: TRBJ1-6

CDR3 DNA: TGTGCCAGCAGTCCCCCGGGCGGGGGCGGGGGTCAGCCCCAGCATTTT
CDR3 protein: CASSPPGGGGGQPQHF
D gene: -
V gene: TRBV28
clone size: many
J gene: TRBJ1-5

CDR3 DNA: TGTGCCGGTAGCGGGAGCCTTTCCTACGAGCAGTACTTC
CDR3 protein: CAGSGSLSYEQYF
D gene: TRBD2
V gene: TRBV6-1
clone size: -
J gene: TRBJ2-7

CDR3 DNA: TGTGCCTGGAGTGTACTCAGGGAAGCTTTCTTT
CDR3 protein: CAWSVLREAFF
D gene: -
V gene: TRBV30
clone size: few
J gene: TRBJ1-1

CDR3 DNA: TGTGCCAGCAGCCTGGACATAAGGAACGAGCAGTACTTC
CDR3 protein: CASSLDIRNEQYF
D gene: -
V gene: TRBV7-6
clone size: few
J gene: TRBJ2-7

CDR3 DNA: TGTGCCAGCAGCTTATTCGCCAGACAGGGGGCGCAGGGCTACACCTTC
CDR3 protein: CASSLFARQGAQGYTF
D gene: TRBD1
V gene: TRBV7-3
clone size: -
J gene: TRBJ1-2

CDR3 DNA: TGTGCCATCAGTGAGGGGCCGTACACCGGGGAGCTGTTTTTT
CDR3 protein: CAISEGPYTGELFF
D gene: -
V gene: TRBV10-3
clone size: few
J gene: TRBJ2-2

CDR3 DNA: TGTGCCAGCAGCTTGGGCGGAATCTCCTACGAGCAGTACTTC
CDR3 protein: CASSLGGISYEQYF
D gene: -
V gene: TRBV28
clone size: many
J gene: TRBJ2-7

CDR3 DNA: TGTGCCAGCAGCTCGGGACTCCAAAGGAATTCACCCCTCCACTTT
CDR3 protein: CASSSGLQRNSPLHF
D gene: -
V gene: TRBV9
clone size: -
J gene: TRBJ1-6

CDR3 DNA: TGTGCCAGCAGGACCACCATAGCCTACGAGCAGTACTTC
CDR3 protein: CASRTTIAYEQYF
D gene: -
V gene: TRBV28
clone size: many
J gene: TRBJ2-7

CDR3 DNA: TGTGCCAGCAGTTCAGGGGGTGGCTACACCTTC
CDR3 protein: CASSSGGGYTF
D gene: TRBD1
V gene: TRBV28
clone size: many
J gene: TRBJ1-2

CDR3 DNA: TGTGCCAGCAGTTTCTGGGACACCAACCCCATTAAATCTGGGGCCAACGTCCTGACTTTC
CDR3 protein: CASSFWDTNPIKSGANVLTF
D gene: -
V gene: TRBV12-3/TRBV12-4
clone size: -
J gene: TRBJ2-6

CDR3 DNA: TGTGCCAGCAGCCCCCTACTAGCGGGAGGGCAAGAGACCCAGTACTTC
CDR3 protein: CASSPLLAGGQETQYF
D gene: TRBD2
V gene: TRBV7-9
clone size: many
J gene: TRBJ2-5

CDR3 DNA: TGTGCCAGCAGCCCAAAACTGCCGGAACACCAAGAGACCCAGTACTTC
CDR3 protein: CASSPKLPEHQETQYF
D gene: -
V gene: TRBV7-6
clone size: few
J gene: TRBJ2-5

CDR3 DNA: TGCGCCAGCAGCCAGGGGACAGGGGGCCACGGACTCCACTTT
CDR3 protein: CASSQGTGGHGLHF
D gene: TRBD1
V gene: TRBV5-1
clone size: few
J gene: TRBJ1-6

CDR3 DNA: TGTGCCAGCAGTTCCTACCCCCAGGGGGTAACTGAAGCTTTCTTT
CDR3 protein: CASSSYPQGVTEAFF
D gene: TRBD1
V gene: TRBV28
clone size: many
J gene: TRBJ1-1

CDR3 DNA: TGTGCCAGTAACGGGGGAAGCAATCAGCCCCAGCATTTT
CDR3 protein: CASNGGSNQPQHF
D gene: -
V gene: TRBV19
clone size: -
J gene: TRBJ1-5

CDR3 DNA: TGTGCCAGCAGCCAAGATGTGTCGGCGGGAGTGAGGTCAGATACGCAGTATTTT
CDR3 protein: CASSQDVSAGVRSDTQYF
D gene: TRBD2
V gene: TRBV3-1
clone size: many
J gene: TRBJ2-3

CDR3 DNA: TGTGCCAGCAGCCCCCCGGGACAGGGCTGGGGGGGCTACACCTTC
CDR3 protein: CASSPPGQGWGGYTF
D gene: TRBD1
V gene: TRBV6-1
clone size: many
J gene: TRBJ1-2

CDR3 DNA: TGTGCCACCAGCAGCATAGGCACTGAAGCTTTCTTT
CDR3 protein: CATSSIGTEAFF
D gene: -
V gene: TRBV15
clone size: many
J gene: TRBJ1-1

CDR3 DNA: TGTGCCAGCAGCCCCCCAAACAGGGAGAACGAGCAGTTCTTC
CDR3 protein: CASSPPNRENEQFF
D gene: -
V gene: TRBV3-1
clone size: -
J gene: TRBJ2-1

CDR3 DNA: TGCGCCAGCAGCTTAAACTCTGGGACCGGGGAGCTGTTTTTT
CDR3 protein: CASSLNSGTGELFF
D gene: -
V gene: TRBV5-1
clone size: many
J gene: TRBJ2-2

CDR3 DNA: TGCAGTGCCAATCCGGGACTCGCGAACACCGGGGAGCTGTTTTTT
CDR3 protein: CSANPGLANTGELFF
D gene: -
V gene: TRBV20-1
clone size: -
J gene: TRBJ2-2

CDR3 DNA: TGTGCCAGCACCCCCCGGGTGAACACTGAAGCTTTCTTT
CDR3 protein: CASTPRVNTEAFF
D gene: -
V gene: TRBV12-3/TRBV12-4
clone size: many
J gene: TRBJ1-1

CDR3 DNA: TGTGCCAGCAGTGAACGGGATGAGCAGTTCTTC
CDR3 protein: CASSERDEQFF
D gene: -
V gene: TRBV2
clone size: few
J gene: TRBJ2-1

CDR3 DNA: TGCAGTGCTAGTTCAAGGACTACATTTTTGTACGAGCAGTACTTC
CDR3 protein: CSASSRTTFLYEQYF
D gene: -
V gene: TRBV20-1
clone size: -
J gene: TRBJ2-7

CDR3 DNA: TGTGCCAGCAGTTTGACTAGCGGGATGAGCACCGGGGAGCTGTTTTTT
CDR3 protein: CASSLTSGMSTGELFF
D gene: TRBD2
V gene: TRBV12-3/TRBV12-4
clone size: many
J gene: TRBJ2-2

CDR3 DNA: TGTGCCAGCAGTTACTCGATCCCGGGAGATACGGGCTACGAGCAGTACTTC
CDR3 protein: CASSYSIPGDTGYEQYF
D gene: -
V gene: TRBV6-5
clone size: -
J gene: TRBJ2-7

CDR3 DNA: TGCGCCAGCAGCTCTGGACAGGGCACCGGGGAGCTGTTTTTT
CDR3 protein: CASSSGQGTGELFF
D gene: TRBD1
V gene: TRBV5-1
clone size: few
J gene: TRBJ2-2

CDR3 DNA: TGCAGTGCTAGAGCGGGAGCGGGGGGTGAGCAGTTCTTC
CDR3 protein: CSARAGAGGEQFF
D gene: TRBD2
V gene: TRBV20-1
clone size: -
J gene: TRBJ2-1

CDR3 DNA: TGTGCCAGCATTGTAACAGCATTTTACACCGGGGAGCTGTTTTTT
CDR3 protein: CASIVTAFYTGELFF
D gene: -
V gene: TRBV7-2
clone size: many
J gene: TRBJ2-2

CDR3 DNA: TGCGCCAGCAGCGGGAGCACAGATACGCAGTATTTT
CDR3 protein: CASSGSTDTQYF
D gene: -
V gene: TRBV5-1
clone size: once
J gene: TRBJ2-3

CDR3 DNA: TGTGCCTGGGGTGTGGGAGCCAAAAACATTCAGTACTTC
CDR3 protein: CAWGVGAKNIQYF
D gene: -
V gene: TRBV30
clone size: many
J gene: TRBJ2-4

CDR3 DNA: TGTGCCAGCAGCCAAGGGGGATCCTCCTACGAGCAGTACTTC
CDR3 protein: CASSQGGSSYEQYF
D gene: -
V gene: TRBV7-2
clone size: many
J gene: TRBJ2-7

CDR3 DNA: TGTGCCAGCAGCCCCTTGGGCAGAGCGGGAGGCAGAGAGACCCAGTACTTC
CDR3 protein: CASSPLGRAGGRETQYF
D gene: TRBD2
V gene: TRBV27
clone size: many
J gene: TRBJ2-5

CDR3 DNA: TGCGCCAGCAGCGCAGGCATGGGACCTAATGAAAAACTGTTTTTT
CDR3 protein: CASSAGMGPNEKLFF
D gene: -
V gene: TRBV5-1
clone size: many
J gene: TRBJ1-4

CDR3 DNA: TGTGCCAGCAGTTTAGTGGGCGGGAGGGCCTTGGGCGAGCAGTACTTC
CDR3 protein: CASSLVGGRALGEQYF
D gene: TRBD2
V gene: TRBV28
clone size: few
J gene: TRBJ2-7